This TCR beta chain derives from a study of T cell responses to AZD1222 COVID-19 vaccine. TCRdb's copy holds only in-frame clones and misses some; the assay was immunoSEQ multiplex PCR. The sample yields 250,000 to 300,000 clones, 94% seen once. V lost 8 bases and J lost 2, with 21 bases in between. CDR1 and CDR2 (germline): SGHAT, FQNNGV. The CDR3 is 17 amino acids. Comment on this clone: The antigen remains unidentified.

The study's findings and limits: In all cases, repertoires were sampled only after the peak T cell response. A mostly white British donor set with more females was recruited, and clonal diversity was possibly underestimated. Epitopes outside B.1.351 and B.1.1.7 mutated regions reportedly drew nearly half of spike TCRs.

This sequence joins TRBV11-2 and TRBJ1-4, with D unclear. This TCR came from an adult who received the AZD1222 COVID-19 vaccine. Sequenced here: peripheral blood, sampled 28 days after the second AZD1222 dose. This CDR3 reads CASAPMGPMGTNEKLFF. In nucleotides, the CDR3 is TGTGCCAGCGCTCCTATGGGCCCTATGGGTACTAATGAAAAACTGTTTTTT.